These T cell receptor beta chains were read from a single sample in a study of blood T cells in healthy people across ages. TCRdb re-called the 5' RACE reads through MiXCR, storing one row per CDR3 protein. Among about 640,000 distinct CDR3 sequences listed, around 54% were seen once. Sequencing input: blood. Every receptor here comes from a man aged 60 to 75 in good health. The CDR3 runs from the conserved cysteine through the conserved F or W. D genes are given only for firm matches. The size field is filled for only some rows; it gives once, few, many or a size class.

size,D,V,J,DNA,CDR3
.,TRBD2,TRBV5-1,TRBJ2-7,TGCGCCAGCAGCTCGGCGGGGGTCGAGCAGTACTTC,CASSSAGVEQYF
few,.,TRBV18,TRBJ2-6,TGTGCCAGCTCACCAGACAACTCTGGGGCCAACGTCCTGACTTTC,CASSPDNSGANVLTF
.,TRBD1,TRBV10-3,TRBJ1-3,TGTGCCACTCGACCCGGGACAGCGGGAAACACCATATATTTT,CATRPGTAGNTIYF
.,.,TRBV5-1,TRBJ2-5,TGCGCCAGCAGGGGGGGGCAGACCCAGTACTTC,CASRGGQTQYF
.,.,TRBV5-1,TRBJ1-1,TGCGCCAGCAGCGACCCCGTGGGGGGTTGGGTTCGTCGCACTGAAGCTTTCTTT,CASSDPVGGWVRRTEAFF
.,.,TRBV28,TRBJ2-5,TGTGCCAGCAGTTCAAGGGGAGGCCGGAGCCAAGAGACCCAGTACTTC,CASSSRGGRSQETQYF
few,TRBD2,TRBV10-2,TRBJ2-7,TGCGCCAGCAGTGATCCTAGCGGGGGGAAAAGCTCCTACGAGCAGTACTTC,CASSDPSGGKSSYEQYF
.,.,TRBV6-2/TRBV6-3,TRBJ2-3,TGTGCCAGCAGTTACTCGAGTTTGTGGACAGATACGCAGTATTTT,CASSYSSLWTDTQYF
.,.,TRBV10-3,TRBJ1-1,TGTGCCATTGTGGGGGACGGAATGAACACTGAAGCTTTCTTT,CAIVGDGMNTEAFF
.,TRBD2,TRBV12-3/TRBV12-4,TRBJ2-3,TGTGCCAGCAGTTTCGGGGGGGCCGCAGATACGGAATATTTT,CASSFGGAADTEYF
.,.,TRBV5-1,TRBJ2-1,TGCGCCAGCAGCTTGAGTGTTGGAGGGAATTATGAGCAGTTCTTC,CASSLSVGGNYEQFF
.,.,TRBV20-1,TRBJ1-1,TGCAGTGCCAAACAGACGAACACTGAAGCTTTCTTT,CSAKQTNTEAFF
.,.,TRBV10-3,TRBJ2-2,TGTGCCATCAGTGAGGGGGCAGGCACCGGGGAGCTGTTTTTT,CAISEGAGTGELFF
.,TRBD1,TRBV27,TRBJ2-7,TGTGCCGGCAGCCGGGACAGCACCTACGAGCAGTACTTC,CAGSRDSTYEQYF
.,TRBD1,TRBV4-1,TRBJ1-4,TGCGCCAGCAGCCAGGACAGGGGGCTAGAGTCGGAAAAACTGTTTTTT,CASSQDRGLESEKLFF
few,.,TRBV7-9,TRBJ2-3,TGTGCCAGCAGCGCCATAGGACCGGGTACAGATACGCAGTATTTT,CASSAIGPGTDTQYF
few,.,TRBV10-3,TRBJ2-3,TGTGCCATCACTGGGACGAGCACAGATACGCAGTATTTT,CAITGTSTDTQYF
.,.,TRBV7-7,TRBJ2-1,TGTGCCAGCAGCGCCGTAGGTGCCCCTCAAGAGACCCAGTTCTTC,CASSAVGAPQETQFF
few,.,TRBV6-1,TRBJ1-1,TGTGCCAGCGAGAAGGAGACAGCCCGTGAAGCTTTCTTT,CASEKETAREAFF
.,TRBD2,TRBV20-1,TRBJ2-3,TGCAGTGCTAGTGAGCGGGGGGTCAGCACAGATACGCAGTATTTT,CSASERGVSTDTQYF
.,.,TRBV10-3,TRBJ1-5,TGTGCCATCAGTGACCCGGGCGGAAGCAATCAGCCCCAGCATTTT,CAISDPGGSNQPQHF
few,.,TRBV12-3/TRBV12-4,TRBJ2-5,TGTGCCAGCAGTCCAGGTCCTCGCAATGAGCAGTACTTC,CASSPGPRNEQYF
.,.,TRBV12-3/TRBV12-4,TRBJ2-3,TGTGCCAGCAGTTCCCCGTGGGGGCTCACAGATACGCAGTATTTT,CASSSPWGLTDTQYF
.,TRBD2,TRBV25-1,TRBJ2-1,TGTGCCAGCAGTGAATCTCTAGCGGGGGTAAATGAGCAGTTCTTC,CASSESLAGVNEQFF